This T cell receptor beta chain was sequenced for a study of CD8 T cells in Susac syndrome. Germline CDR1 SNHLY, CDR2 FYNNEI. This CDR3 comprises 14 residues. V was shortened by 6 bases and J by 1 base, with 12 bases between the two germline ends. Random-hexamer reverse transcription was applied to roughly 0.45 to 1 ug RNA. Each CDR3 protein is one row after TCRdb ran MiXCR on the immunoSEQ multiplex PCR reads. Seen here are some 220,000 distinct CDR3 sequences, approximately 95% observed once, and the top ten hold 0.095%. TEMRA cells were FACS-enriched, and CD8+ and CD4+ T cells were isolated negatively.

This TCR derives from a human donor with multiple sclerosis. Sequencing used CD4+ T cells from PBMCs. This chain connects TRBV2 to TRBJ2-5; either TRBD1 or TRBD2 may fit D (5 bases each). For the CDR3, the DNA is TGTGCCAGCAGCCCCGGGACGGTCCAAGAGACCCAGTACTTC. Its protein is CASSPGTVQETQYF.